This TCR beta chain was captured by sequencing in a study of T-cell reconstitution after alpha-beta-depleted transplantation in children. Whole-study results and caveats: Some patients' high day-60 TCRbeta diversity was traced to surviving recipient T cells and thymic progenitors. Several hundred expanded graft clones reportedly were the source of alpha-beta T cells about two months after transplant. Most T-cell counts and diversity one year after the transplant came from T cells that were newly produced.

A library of TCRbeta sequences, prepared with unique molecular identifiers, was generated. TCRdb itself ran the PCR reads through MiXCR, one entry per CDR3 protein. This repertoire shows tens of thousands of distinct CDR3 sequences, 5.5% to 7.5% found once; its top ten account for around 30%. This clonotype has just a few counts. Its antigen is still unknown. The sequenced sample was PBMCs, mostly from graft donor cells, obtained 60 days after TCRalphabeta/CD19-depleted stem cell transplant. The TCR originated in a female patient under 10 years old who had a stem cell transplant for aplastic anemia, so the T cells may come from the graft donor.

The CDR3 DNA reads as TGTGCCAGCAGCCGGCTCCTCGAGGAGACCCAGTACTTC. The encoded protein is CASSRLLEETQYF. The V gene is TRBV3-1, the J gene TRBJ2-5; D is ambiguous. The CDR3 is made up of 13 amino acids. Germline CDR1 and CDR2: LGHDT and YNNKEL (reference sequence). Trimming took off 4 bases at V and 5 bases at J, with 11 bases between the two ends.